One T cell receptor (beta chain) is described in this entry. Produced via immunoSEQ multiplex PCR; TCRdb's table is partial and in-frame only. The top ten clones hold about 1.9% of a sample with around 95,000 clones, approximately 90% of them seen once. This sample is drawn from a study of preoperative IRX-2 immunotherapy in early breast cancer. The CDR3 consists of 14 residues. The treatment is: preoperative locoregional IRX-2 cytokine immunotherapy. Samples came from a phase Ib trial of preoperative locoregional IRX-2 cytokine immunotherapy. This receptor was identified in a human donor with breast cancer. This sample comprised tumor tissue, obtained after IRX-2 immunotherapy. V usage is TRBV22-1 and J usage is TRBJ1-1; the table calls TRBD1, which could not be checked here. TRBV22-1 is a known pseudogene. The CDR3 DNA is TGTGCCAGCAGTTGGACACAAAGGGGGACTGAAGCTTTCTTT. Residues: CASSWTQRGTEAFF.